This T cell receptor (beta chain) appears in the sequencing data of a study of sequential checkpoint blockade in melanoma. The wider study: Maintenance nivolumab came after either treatment sequence.

Indicated treatment: randomized to nivolumab then ipilimumab (arm A) or the reverse (arm B). From thawed PBMCs, live CD3+CD8+ cells negative for CD19 and CD56 were sorted. The data were produced by immunoSEQ multiplex PCR, yet TCRdb's version contains in-frame clones alone and is incomplete. The sample includes about 21,000 clones, over 70% of them seen just once. CDR1 is MNHNY and CDR2 is SVGAGI in the germline V gene (reference sequence). The CDR3 runs 15 residues. Germline trimming cut 1 base from V and 6 bases from J; bases unmatched to any gene: 5. Sequencing used CD8+ T cells sorted from blood (inferred from file names), obtained from a patient given nivolumab and ipilimumab in sequence. The receptor was isolated from a human donor with melanoma. The gene calls are TRBV6-6 and TRBJ1-3; the match to TRBD1 covers 8 bases. CDR3 DNA sequence: TGTGCCAGCAGTTACTGGGCAGGGGGCGAAAACACCATATATTTT. Translation: CASSYWAGGENTIYF.